This entry lists 26 T cell receptor beta chains sequenced from one sample in a study of blood T cell repertoires in COVID-19. Sequencing was performed with immunoSEQ multiplex PCR; in TCRdb, only in-frame clones are kept and a portion is missing. The sample holds about 180,000 clones; 80% to 90% are singletons and the top ten take 12%. The sequenced material came from peripheral blood. These receptors came from a woman older than 75 with COVID-19, enrolled during active disease.

The chain recombines TRBV3-1 (or the pseudogene TRBV3-2) with TRBJ1-2; D ambiguous. In germline, CDR1 is LGHDT, CDR2 YNNKEL (reference sequence). The ends were cut back, 3 bases at V and 3 bases at J, with 11 bases in the middle. The CDR3 is made up of 14 amino acids. The CDR3 DNA follows: TGTGCCAGCAGCCACACCGGACTGTACTATGGCTACACCTTC. It is translated as CASSHTGLYYGYTF.

The chain has TRBV7-9 and TRBJ2-2; no definite D call. Trimming stripped 5 bases from V and 3 bases from J, with 13 bases between. The CDR3 covers 15 residues. Germline CDR1 is SEHNR and CDR2 is FQNEAQ (reference sequence). The CDR3 DNA is TGTGCCAGCAGCCGCCGTGACACGTACACCGGGGAGCTGTTTTTT. This sequence encodes CASSRRDTYTGELFF. Looking up the rest from reference TRBV7-9 and TRBJ2-2 gives the full variable domain: DTGVSQNPRHKITKRGQNVTFRCDPISEHNRLYWYRQTLGQGPEFLTYFQNEAQLEKSRLLSDRFSAERPKGSFSTLEIQRTEQGDSAMYLCASSRRDTYTGELFFGEGSRLTVL.

The chain is built from TRBV6-2 or TRBV6-3 and TRBJ2-7, with TRBD2 identical over 10 bases. V lost 3 bases, J lost 2 bases, and 4 bases stayed unmatched. Germline V gene sequence: CDR1 MNHEY, CDR2 SVGEGT. This CDR3 contains 15 residues. CDR3 DNA: TGTGCCAGCAGTTATACTAGCGGGGAGCCCTACGAGCAGTACTTC. Its translation: CASSYTSGEPYEQYF.

The chain has TRBV28 and TRBJ2-5, with D unclear. With 6 bases removed from V and 0 bases from J, the gap between germline ends came to 14 bases. Per the germline V gene, CDR1 is MDHEN and CDR2 is SYDVKM. The CDR3 contains 15 residues. DNA of the CDR3: TGTGCCAGCAGGTATATGCGGAGAAACCAAGAGACCCAGTACTTC. Protein: CASRYMRRNQETQYF.

This clone was observed a single time. The rearrangement joins TRBV6-5 to TRBJ2-7; 7 bases are a match to TRBD2. V shed 6 bases, J shed 2 bases, and the junction held 7 bases outside the gene matches. Germline V gene sequence: CDR1 MNHEY, CDR2 SVGAGI. This CDR3 is 14 amino acids long. The CDR3 here is CASSKRAGPYEQYF. In DNA, the CDR3 is TGTGCCAGCAGCAAACGAGCGGGACCCTACGAGCAGTACTTC.

This clone was recorded once. Written as DNA, the CDR3 is TGTGCCAGCCAGGGACTAGCGGGGGTTCAAGATACGCAGTATTTT. It specifies CASQGLAGVQDTQYF. The genes are TRBV11-3 and TRBJ2-3; 14 nucleotides agree with TRBD2. V dropped 8 bases and J dropped 5; count of bases not matched to a gene: 6. Germline CDR1 and CDR2: SGHNT and YENEEA. The CDR3 has 15 amino acids.

The chain joins TRBV5-6 to TRBJ2-5; TRBD2 agrees at 8 bases. The CDR3 runs 16 residues. CDR1 is SGHDT, CDR2 YYEEEE, per germline. J gave up 5 bases and V 4 bases, and 13 bases lay outside the gene matches. DNA for the CDR3: TGTGCCAGCAGCCTCGCGACGAGCGGGAGTATGGAGACCCAGTACTTC. Protein: CASSLATSGSMETQYF.

The V and J genes are TRBV5-6 and TRBJ2-4; D is perhaps TRBD1 (6 bases). The CDR3 is made up of 18 amino acids. Germline CDR1 is SGHDT and CDR2 is YYEEEE. The germline V and J ends were trimmed by 1 base and 0 bases, with 17 bases remaining between them. The CDR3 DNA is TGTGCCAGCAGCTTGTTGGGACATCGATCGCTAGCCAAAAACATTCAGTACTTC. Its protein is CASSLLGHRSLAKNIQYF.

The rearrangement joins TRBV29-1 to TRBJ2-7; TRBD2 matches at 14 bases. In germline, CDR1 is SQVTM, CDR2 ANQGSEA. V lost 3 bases, J lost 10 bases, and 35 bases stayed unmatched. The CDR3 has 23 amino acids. The CDR3 DNA is TGCAGCGTTGAGGCCCCCTGGGCGGGACGTGGGGGACTAGCGGGGGCCGACCCACTACGCCAGTACTTC. It encodes CSVEAPWAGRGGLAGADPLRQYF.

This clone was seen only a few times. The chain couples TRBV27 to TRBJ1-3; tentative D call: TRBD1 (6 bases). Germline assignment: CDR1 MNHEY and CDR2 SMNVEV (reference sequence). This CDR3 contains 13 residues. V shed 5 bases and J shed 4 bases, with 9 bases lying between them. The CDR3 protein is CASSADSGNTIYF. The CDR3 bases are TGTGCCAGCAGTGCGGACAGCGGAAACACCATATATTTT.

The J gene is TRBJ2-1, the V gene TRBV7-2, with 9 nucleotides matching TRBD2. Germline trimming cut 5 bases from V and 3 bases from J; bases unmatched to any gene: 2. This CDR3 has 14 amino acids. Per germline, CDR1 SGHTA and CDR2 FQGNSA. The CDR3 DNA sequence: TGTGCCAGCAGCCCGACTAGCGGCTACAATGAGCAGTTCTTC. Translated, it gives CASSPTSGYNEQFF.

The rearrangement joins TRBV29-1 to TRBJ2-1; 10 bases match TRBD2. CDR3 length: 18 residues. The V segment lost 5 bases and the J segment 3 bases; nucleotides outside the gene matches: 16. Germline CDR1 reads SQVTM; CDR2 reads ANQGSEA. This CDR3 reads CSVSGGVSGTSVYNEQFF. In DNA form, the CDR3 reads TGCAGCGTTTCAGGGGGAGTTTCCGGGACTAGCGTCTACAATGAGCAGTTCTTC.

The gene calls are TRBV4-3 and TRBJ1-4, with TRBD1 as a possible D gene (5 bases). V was cut by 0 bases and J by 0 bases, with 8 bases left in between. The CDR3 has 16 amino acids. Germline values: CDR1 LGHNA, CDR2 YSLEER. The CDR3 DNA is TGCGCCAGCAGCCAAGATGGCAGGGCAACTAATGAAAAACTGTTTTTT. This codes for CASSQDGRATNEKLFF.

The chain joins TRBV19 to TRBJ1-2, with D hard to call. Trimming removed 3 bases from V and 1 base from J, with 6 bases in between. This CDR3 spans 13 amino acids. Per germline, CDR1 LNHDA and CDR2 SQIVND (reference sequence). CDR3 sequence: CASSMGFNYGYTF. The CDR3 DNA sequence: TGTGCCAGTAGTATGGGCTTTAACTATGGCTACACCTTC.

V is TRBV2 and J is TRBJ1-6; TRBD1 aligns across 7 bases. CDR1 is SNHLY and CDR2 is FYNNEI in the germline V gene. The CDR3 has 14 amino acids. V was clipped by 4 bases and J by 7 bases; unmatched bases: 4. CDR3 sequence: CASSVDRRNSPLHF. CDR3 sequence (DNA): TGTGCCAGCAGTGTGGACAGGAGAAATTCACCCCTCCACTTT.

The CDR3 nucleotides read TGTGCCAGCAGTGAAGCTCAGGGGGGTAGGAACACCATATATTTT. This gives the protein CASSEAQGGRNTIYF. The rearrangement joins TRBV6-1 to TRBJ1-3; 7 positions match TRBD1. CDR3 length: 15 residues. With V trimmed by 0 bases and J by 7 bases, 6 bases remained unmatched. Germline V CDR1 and CDR2: MNHNS, SASEGT.

The J gene is TRBJ2-1, the V gene TRBV19, with 7 nucleotides matching TRBD2. V shed 5 bases, J shed 5 bases, and the junction held 6 bases outside the gene matches. The germline V gene encodes CDR1 LNHDA and CDR2 SQIVND (reference sequence). The CDR3 is 14 amino acids. Here the CDR3 DNA reads TGTGCCAGTAGTGGGGACTACAGAGACAATGAGCAGTTCTTC. It specifies CASSGDYRDNEQFF.

The V and J genes are TRBV5-6 and TRBJ1-2; a weak D match, TRBD1 (5 bases). The germline V gene has CDR1 SGHDT and CDR2 YYEEEE. The ends were cut back, 2 bases at V and 6 bases at J, with 8 bases in the middle. CDR3 length: 12 residues. The CDR3 protein is CASSFQGNGYTF. CDR3 DNA: TGTGCCAGCAGCTTCCAGGGCAATGGCTACACCTTC.

V gene TRBV11-3 combines with J gene TRBJ1-1, with 8 bases aligning to TRBD1. The germline V gene has CDR1 SGHNT and CDR2 YENEEA. This CDR3 contains 14 residues. Trimming took 5 bases from V and 0 from J; bases not matched to a gene: 2. CDR3 in DNA: TGTGCCAGCAGCCAGACAGGGGTGAACACTGAAGCTTTCTTT. It translates to CASSQTGVNTEAFF.

The chain combines TRBV27 with TRBJ1-1; D unresolved. Germline V gene lookup returns CDR1 MNHEY and CDR2 SMNVEV (reference sequence). The CDR3 length is 16 residues. Trimming cost V 2 bases and J 0 bases, with 13 bases left between them. The DNA of the CDR3 is TGTGCCAGCAGTTTAAGGCTAGGCCGCATGAACACTGAAGCTTTCTTT. Translating gives CASSLRLGRMNTEAFF.

The chain links TRBV6-5 to TRBJ1-2; D unclear. Germline-derived CDR1 and CDR2 are MNHEY and SVGAGI. The CDR3 has 14 residues. V lost 2 bases and J 4 bases, leaving 11 bases between the germline ends. The CDR3 here is CASSYRVGSYGYTF. In DNA form, the CDR3 reads TGTGCCAGCAGTTACAGGGTGGGGAGCTATGGCTACACCTTC.

CDR3 nucleotides: TGTGCCAGCAGTTCTCGGACAGGGGAAATTTCTGGGGCCAACGTCCTGACTTTC. Amino acid sequence: CASSSRTGEISGANVLTF. V and J are TRBV28 and TRBJ2-6; 9 bases are a match to TRBD1. The V gene's germline CDR1 is MDHEN and CDR2 SYDVKM. The CDR3 extends over 18 amino acids. V shed 4 bases and J 1 base; nucleotides not matched to a gene: 8. Full variable domain (rest looked up from reference TRBV28 and TRBJ2-6): DVKVTQSSRYLVKRTGEKVFLECVQDMDHENMFWYRQDPGLGLRLIYFSYDVKMKEKGDIPEGYSVSREKKERFSLILESASTNQTSMYLCASSSRTGEISGANVLTFGAGSRLTVL.

V gene TRBV2 combines with J gene TRBJ2-1, with 9 bases that match TRBD2. The V gene's germline CDR1 is SNHLY and CDR2 FYNNEI. V lost 6 bases to trimming and J lost 4 bases; unmatched junction nucleotides: 4. The CDR3 is 14 amino acids. The CDR3 nucleotides read TGTGCCAGCAGCCTAGCGGGGTCGTACAATGAGCAGTTCTTC. This gives the protein CASSLAGSYNEQFF.

This sequence joins TRBV19 and TRBJ2-6, with a possible D match to TRBD1 (5 bases). V was clipped by 8 bases and J by 0 bases, with 11 bases between them. The CDR3 length is 15 residues. CDR1 is LNHDA, CDR2 SQIVND, per germline (reference sequence). The CDR3 loop is CASLDSSSGANVLTF. The CDR3 bases are TGTGCCAGTCTCGACAGCTCCTCTGGGGCCAACGTCCTGACTTTC.

This sequence joins TRBV4-2 and TRBJ1-3, with TRBD1 as a possible D gene (6 bases). Germline lookup yields CDR1 LGHNA and CDR2 YNFKEQ. The CDR3 has 16 residues. V lost 4 bases, J lost 3 bases, and 16 bases lay in between. The CDR3 coding sequence is TGTGCCAGCAGCCGTGGGGGGGGGCGAGGTGGAAACACCATATATTTT. Residues: CASSRGGGRGGNTIYF.

The V and J genes are TRBV19 and TRBJ2-1; perhaps TRBD1 as D (6 bases). Germline lookup yields CDR1 LNHDA and CDR2 SQIVND (reference sequence). The CDR3 length is 14 residues. The V and J ends lost 6 bases and 4 bases respectively, with 13 bases between them. CDR3 region: CASSKEDRYNEQFF. The CDR3 DNA follows: TGTGCCAGTAGCAAGGAGGACAGATACAATGAGCAGTTCTTC.